Each of the 4 T cell receptor beta chains below was sequenced from the same sample in a study of blood T cells in healthy people across ages. The authors ran a second PCR of 7 to 11 cycles using a sample-barcoded 5' primer and a J-beta primer mix. MiXCR, applied by TCRdb to the 5' RACE reads, yields one record per CDR3 protein. The table records hundreds of thousands of distinct CDR3 sequences, roughly 49% of them present only once. Sequenced: blood. The receptors derive from a woman between 55 and 75 years old in good health.

This clonotype turned up a few times. The chain has TRBV28 and TRBJ2-5; 9 positions agree with TRBD1. Germline V lookup: CDR1 MDHEN, CDR2 SYDVKM. Losses at the gene ends were 6 bases for V and 5 bases for J; bases not matched to a gene: 10. This CDR3 region has 15 residues. In DNA, the CDR3 is TGTGCCAGCAGCACGGGACAGGGAGTCAGCGAGACCCAGTACTTC. Its protein is CASSTGQGVSETQYF.

This clonotype came up a few times. The J gene is TRBJ2-3, the V gene TRBV4-3; TRBD1 agrees at 9 bases. Germline-derived CDR1 and CDR2 are LGHNA and YSLEER. The CDR3 is made up of 14 amino acids. Trimming cost V 8 bases and J 3 bases; bases outside gene matches: 6. CDR3 in amino acids: CASYGTGRTDTQYF. Here the CDR3 DNA reads TGCGCCAGCTACGGGACAGGGCGAACAGATACGCAGTATTTT.

This clonotype was seen a few times. The chain uses TRBV14 and TRBJ2-5, with unresolved D. Trimming took off 0 bases at V and 3 bases at J, with 5 bases between the two ends. This CDR3 is 13 amino acids long. CDR1 SGHDN and CDR2 FVKESK come from the germline V gene. The CDR3 region is CASSQDLEETQYF. The CDR3 coding sequence is TGTGCCAGCAGCCAAGATCTTGAAGAGACCCAGTACTTC.

The chain is built from TRBV7-6 and TRBJ2-7, with D perhaps TRBD1 or TRBD2 (5 bases each). V was trimmed by 7 bases and J by 3 bases, leaving 13 bases between them. Germline loops: CDR1 SGHVS, CDR2 FNYEAQ. The CDR3 totals 13 residues. CDR3 sequence: CASTPLGGYEQYF. As DNA, the CDR3 is TGTGCCAGCACCCCTCTTGGGGGCTACGAGCAGTACTTC.